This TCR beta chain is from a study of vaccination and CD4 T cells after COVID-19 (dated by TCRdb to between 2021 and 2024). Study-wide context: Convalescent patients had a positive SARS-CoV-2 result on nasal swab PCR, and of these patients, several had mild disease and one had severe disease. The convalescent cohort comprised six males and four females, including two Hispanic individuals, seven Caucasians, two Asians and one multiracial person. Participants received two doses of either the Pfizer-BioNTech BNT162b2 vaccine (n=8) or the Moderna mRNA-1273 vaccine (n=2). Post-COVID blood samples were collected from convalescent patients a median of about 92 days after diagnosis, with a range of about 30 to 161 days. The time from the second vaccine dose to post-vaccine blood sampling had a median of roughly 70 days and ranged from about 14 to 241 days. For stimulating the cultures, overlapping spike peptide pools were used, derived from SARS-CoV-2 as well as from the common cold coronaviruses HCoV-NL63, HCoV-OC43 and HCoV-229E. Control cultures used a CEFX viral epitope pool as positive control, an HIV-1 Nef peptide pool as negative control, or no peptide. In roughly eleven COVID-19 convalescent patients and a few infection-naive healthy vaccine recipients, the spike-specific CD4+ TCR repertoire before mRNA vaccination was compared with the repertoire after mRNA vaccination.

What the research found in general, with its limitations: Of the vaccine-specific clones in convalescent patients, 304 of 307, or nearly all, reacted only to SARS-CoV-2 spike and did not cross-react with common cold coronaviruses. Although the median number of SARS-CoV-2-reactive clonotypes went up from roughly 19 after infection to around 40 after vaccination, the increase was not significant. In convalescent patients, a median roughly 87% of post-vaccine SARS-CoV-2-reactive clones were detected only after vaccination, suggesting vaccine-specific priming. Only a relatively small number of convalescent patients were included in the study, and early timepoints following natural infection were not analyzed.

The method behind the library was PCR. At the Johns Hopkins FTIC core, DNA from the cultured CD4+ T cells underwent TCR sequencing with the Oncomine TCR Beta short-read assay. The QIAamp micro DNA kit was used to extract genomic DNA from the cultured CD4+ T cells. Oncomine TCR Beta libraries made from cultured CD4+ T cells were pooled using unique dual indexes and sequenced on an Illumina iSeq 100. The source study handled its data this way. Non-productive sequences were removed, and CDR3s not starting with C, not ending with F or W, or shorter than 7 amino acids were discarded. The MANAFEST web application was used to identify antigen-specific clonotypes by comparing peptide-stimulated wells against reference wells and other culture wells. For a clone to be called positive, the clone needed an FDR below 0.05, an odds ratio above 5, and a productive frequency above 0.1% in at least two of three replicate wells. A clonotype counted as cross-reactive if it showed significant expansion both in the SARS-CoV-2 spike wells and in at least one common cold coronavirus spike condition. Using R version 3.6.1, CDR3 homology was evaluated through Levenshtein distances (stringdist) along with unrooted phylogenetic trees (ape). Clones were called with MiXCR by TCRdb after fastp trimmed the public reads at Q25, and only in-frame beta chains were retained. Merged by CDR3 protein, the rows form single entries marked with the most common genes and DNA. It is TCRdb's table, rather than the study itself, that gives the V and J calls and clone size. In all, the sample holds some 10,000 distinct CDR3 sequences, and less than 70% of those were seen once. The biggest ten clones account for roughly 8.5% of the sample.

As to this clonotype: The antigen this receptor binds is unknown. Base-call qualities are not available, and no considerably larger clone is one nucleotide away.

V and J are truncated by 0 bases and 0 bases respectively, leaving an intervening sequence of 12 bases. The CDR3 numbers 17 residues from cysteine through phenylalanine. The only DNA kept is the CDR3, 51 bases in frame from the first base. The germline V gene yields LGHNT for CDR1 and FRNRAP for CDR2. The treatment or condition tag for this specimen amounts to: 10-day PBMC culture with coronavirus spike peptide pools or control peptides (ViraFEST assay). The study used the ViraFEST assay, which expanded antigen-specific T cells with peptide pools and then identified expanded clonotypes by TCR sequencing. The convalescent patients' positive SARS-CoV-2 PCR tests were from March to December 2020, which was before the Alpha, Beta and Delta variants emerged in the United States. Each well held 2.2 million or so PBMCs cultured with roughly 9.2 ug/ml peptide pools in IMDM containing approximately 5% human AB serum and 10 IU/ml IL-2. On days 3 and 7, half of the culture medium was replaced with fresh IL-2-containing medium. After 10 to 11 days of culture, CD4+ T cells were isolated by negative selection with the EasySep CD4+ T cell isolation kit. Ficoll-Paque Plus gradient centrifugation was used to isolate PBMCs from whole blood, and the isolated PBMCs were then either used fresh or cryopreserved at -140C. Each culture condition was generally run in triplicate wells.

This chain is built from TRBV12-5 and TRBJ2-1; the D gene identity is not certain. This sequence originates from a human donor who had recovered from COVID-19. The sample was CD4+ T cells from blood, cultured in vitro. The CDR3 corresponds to CASGLVAGPSSYNEQFF. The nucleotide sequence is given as TGTGCTAGTGGTTTGGTTGCCGGACCTAGCTCCTACAATGAGCAGTTCTTC.